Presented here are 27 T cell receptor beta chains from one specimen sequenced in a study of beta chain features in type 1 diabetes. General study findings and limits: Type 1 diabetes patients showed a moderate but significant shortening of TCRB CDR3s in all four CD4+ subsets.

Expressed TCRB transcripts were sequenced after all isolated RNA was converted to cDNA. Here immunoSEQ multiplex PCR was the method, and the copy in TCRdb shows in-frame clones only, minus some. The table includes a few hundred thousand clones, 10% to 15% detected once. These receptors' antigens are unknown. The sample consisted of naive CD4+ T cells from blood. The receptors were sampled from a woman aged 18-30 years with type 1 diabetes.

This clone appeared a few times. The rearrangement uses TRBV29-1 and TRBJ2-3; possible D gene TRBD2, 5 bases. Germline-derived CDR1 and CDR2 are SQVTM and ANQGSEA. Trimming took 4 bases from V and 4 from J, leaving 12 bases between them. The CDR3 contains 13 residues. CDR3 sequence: CSVGAVRADTQYF. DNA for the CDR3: TGCAGCGTTGGGGCCGTGCGGGCAGATACGCAGTATTTT.

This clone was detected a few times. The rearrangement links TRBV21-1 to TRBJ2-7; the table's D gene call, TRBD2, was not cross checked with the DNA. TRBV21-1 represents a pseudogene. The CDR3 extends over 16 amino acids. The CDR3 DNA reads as TGTGCCAGCAGCAACTGCCGGACTACCTCGACATACGAGCAGTACTTC. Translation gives CASSNCRTTSTYEQYF.

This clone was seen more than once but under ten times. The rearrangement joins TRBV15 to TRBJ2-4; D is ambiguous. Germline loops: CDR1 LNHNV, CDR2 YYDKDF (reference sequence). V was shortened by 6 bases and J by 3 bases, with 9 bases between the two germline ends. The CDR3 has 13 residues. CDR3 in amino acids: CATSGPIKNIQYF. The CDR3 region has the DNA TGTGCCACCAGTGGGCCCATCAAAAACATTCAGTACTTC.

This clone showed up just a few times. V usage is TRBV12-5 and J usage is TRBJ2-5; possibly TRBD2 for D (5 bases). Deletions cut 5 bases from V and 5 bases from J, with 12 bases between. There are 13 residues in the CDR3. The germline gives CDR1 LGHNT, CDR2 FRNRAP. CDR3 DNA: TGTGCTAGTGGTAGGACTCTCGGGGAGACCCAGTACTTC. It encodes CASGRTLGETQYF.

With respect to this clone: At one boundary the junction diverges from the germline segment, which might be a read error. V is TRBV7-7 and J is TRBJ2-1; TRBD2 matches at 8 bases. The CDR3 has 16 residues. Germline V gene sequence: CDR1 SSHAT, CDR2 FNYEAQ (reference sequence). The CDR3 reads CASSQRSGSDLNEQFF. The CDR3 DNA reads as TGTGCTAGCAGCCAAAGGAGCGGGAGTGACCTCAATGAGCAGTTCTTC.

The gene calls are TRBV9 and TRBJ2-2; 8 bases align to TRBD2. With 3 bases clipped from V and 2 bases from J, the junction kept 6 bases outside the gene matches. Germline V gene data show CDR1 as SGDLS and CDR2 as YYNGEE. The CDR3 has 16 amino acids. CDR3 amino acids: CASSARGGRNTGELFF. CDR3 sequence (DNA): TGTGCCAGCAGCGCCCGCGGGGGGCGTAACACCGGGGAGCTGTTTTTT.

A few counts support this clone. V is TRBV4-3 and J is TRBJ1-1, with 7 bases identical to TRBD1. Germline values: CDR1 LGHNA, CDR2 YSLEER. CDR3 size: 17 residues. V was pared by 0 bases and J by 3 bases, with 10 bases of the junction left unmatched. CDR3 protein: CASSQDISGQLYTEAFF. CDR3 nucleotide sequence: TGCGCCAGCAGCCAAGATATTTCGGGACAGTTATACACTGAAGCTTTCTTT.

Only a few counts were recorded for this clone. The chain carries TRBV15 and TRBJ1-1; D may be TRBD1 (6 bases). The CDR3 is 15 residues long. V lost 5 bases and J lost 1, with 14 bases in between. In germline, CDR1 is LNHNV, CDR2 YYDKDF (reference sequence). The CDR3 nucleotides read TGTGCCACCAGCCCGGGGGGCTTGCCGAACACTGAAGCTTTCTTT. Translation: CATSPGGLPNTEAFF. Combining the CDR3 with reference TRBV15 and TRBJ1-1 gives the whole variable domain DAMVIQNPRYQVTQFGKPVTLSCSQTLNHNVMYWYQQKSSQAPKLLFHYYDKDFNNEADTPDNFQSRRPNTSFCFLDIRSPGLGDTAMYLCATSPGGLPNTEAFFGQGTRLTVV.

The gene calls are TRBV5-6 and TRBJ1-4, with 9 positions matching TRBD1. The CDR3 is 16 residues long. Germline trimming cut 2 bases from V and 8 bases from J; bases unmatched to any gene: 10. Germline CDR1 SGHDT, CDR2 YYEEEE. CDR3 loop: CASSFLTRDRVEKLFF. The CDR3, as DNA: TGTGCCAGCAGCTTCCTCACCCGGGACAGGGTCGAAAAACTGTTTTTT.

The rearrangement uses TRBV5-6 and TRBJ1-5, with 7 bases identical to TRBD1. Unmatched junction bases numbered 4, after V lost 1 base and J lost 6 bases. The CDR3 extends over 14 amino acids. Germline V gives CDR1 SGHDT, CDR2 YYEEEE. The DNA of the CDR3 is TGTGCCAGCAGCTTGAGACAGGGCGGTCAGCCCCAGCATTTT. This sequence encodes CASSLRQGGQPQHF.

CDR3 bases: TGTGCCAGCAGCCAAGAAAACAGGGACGATGAGCAGTTCTTC. Its translation is CASSQENRDDEQFF. The chain has TRBV14 and TRBJ2-1, with D possibly matching TRBD1 (6 bases). Germline CDR1 SGHDN, CDR2 FVKESK. Trimming took off 0 bases at V and 8 bases at J, with 11 bases between the two ends. The CDR3 loop spans 14 amino acids.

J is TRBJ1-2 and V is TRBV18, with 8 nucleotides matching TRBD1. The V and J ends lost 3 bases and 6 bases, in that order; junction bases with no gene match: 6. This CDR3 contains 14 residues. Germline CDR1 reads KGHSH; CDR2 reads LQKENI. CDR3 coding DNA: TGTGCCAGCTCACCGCGGGACAGGACCAATGGCTACACCTTC. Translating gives CASSPRDRTNGYTF.

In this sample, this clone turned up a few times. As DNA, the CDR3 is TGTGCCAGCAGCGCCGAAGGGCGGGAGGGTTACGAGCAGTACTTC. Amino acids: CASSAEGREGYEQYF. The chain is built from TRBV9 and TRBJ2-7; TRBD2 matches 9 bases. After removal of 3 bases from V and 4 bases from J, the junction contained 8 bases not matched to a gene. CDR3 length: 15 residues. Germline V gene lookup returns CDR1 SGDLS and CDR2 YYNGEE.

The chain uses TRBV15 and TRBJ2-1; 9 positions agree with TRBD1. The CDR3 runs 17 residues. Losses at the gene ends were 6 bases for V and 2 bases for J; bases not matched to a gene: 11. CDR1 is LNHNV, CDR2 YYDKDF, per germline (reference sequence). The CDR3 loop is CATRPGTGSLPYNEQFF. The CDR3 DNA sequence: TGTGCCACCAGACCCGGGACAGGGTCGCTTCCCTACAATGAGCAGTTCTTC.

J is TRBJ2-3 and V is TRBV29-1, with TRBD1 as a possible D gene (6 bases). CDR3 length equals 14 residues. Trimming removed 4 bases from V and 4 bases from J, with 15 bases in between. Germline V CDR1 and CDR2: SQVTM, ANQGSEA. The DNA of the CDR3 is TGCAGCGTTGTCGCAGGGGAAGGCCCAGATACGCAGTATTTT. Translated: CSVVAGEGPDTQYF.

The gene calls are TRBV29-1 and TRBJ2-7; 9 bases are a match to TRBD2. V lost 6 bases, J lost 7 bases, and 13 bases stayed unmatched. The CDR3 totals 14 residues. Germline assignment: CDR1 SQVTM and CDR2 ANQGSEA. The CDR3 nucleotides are TGCAGCGTGGAACCGGGACTAGCAGCGGGGGAGCAGTACTTC. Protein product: CSVEPGLAAGEQYF.

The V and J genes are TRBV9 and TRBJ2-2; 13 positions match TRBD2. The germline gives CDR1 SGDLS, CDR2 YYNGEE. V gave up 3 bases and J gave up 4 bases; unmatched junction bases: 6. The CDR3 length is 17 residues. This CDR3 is CASSARLAGGVTGELFF. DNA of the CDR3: TGTGCCAGCAGCGCCCGACTAGCGGGAGGAGTCACCGGGGAGCTGTTTTTT.

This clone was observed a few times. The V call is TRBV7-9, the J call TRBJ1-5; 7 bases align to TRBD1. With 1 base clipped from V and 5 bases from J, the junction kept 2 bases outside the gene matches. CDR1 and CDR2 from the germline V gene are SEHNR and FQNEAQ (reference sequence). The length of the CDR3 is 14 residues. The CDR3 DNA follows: TGTGCCAGCAGCTTAGGGGACAGTTATCAGCCCCAGCATTTT. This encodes CASSLGDSYQPQHF.

The CDR3 spells CASSRTGPGEQYF. DNA of the CDR3: TGTGCCAGCAGCCGGACAGGGCCGGGGGAGCAGTACTTC. The chain couples TRBV7-9 to TRBJ2-7; 8 positions agree with TRBD1. CDR3 length: 13 residues. V gave up 5 bases and J gave up 7 bases; unmatched junction bases: 7. Per the germline V gene, CDR1 is SEHNR and CDR2 is FQNEAQ (reference sequence).

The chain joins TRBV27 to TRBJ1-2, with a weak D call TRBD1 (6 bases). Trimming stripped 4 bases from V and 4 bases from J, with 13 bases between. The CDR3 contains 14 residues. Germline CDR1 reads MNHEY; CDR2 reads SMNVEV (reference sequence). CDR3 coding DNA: TGTGCCAGCAGTTCCCGTACAGGGCCCTATGGCTACACCTTC. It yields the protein CASSSRTGPYGYTF.

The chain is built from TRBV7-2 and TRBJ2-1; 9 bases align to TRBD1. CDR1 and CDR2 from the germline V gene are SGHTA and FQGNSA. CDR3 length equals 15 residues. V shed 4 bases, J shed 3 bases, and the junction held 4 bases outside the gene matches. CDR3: CASSSTGGIYNEQFF. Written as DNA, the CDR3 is TGTGCCAGCAGCTCGACAGGGGGAATCTACAATGAGCAGTTCTTC.

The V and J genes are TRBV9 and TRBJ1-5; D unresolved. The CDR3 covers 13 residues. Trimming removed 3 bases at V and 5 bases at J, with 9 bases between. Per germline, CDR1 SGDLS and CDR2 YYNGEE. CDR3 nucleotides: TGTGCCAGCAGCGCGCGGCCGGATCAGCCCCAGCATTTT. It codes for CASSARPDQPQHF.

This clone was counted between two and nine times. CDR3 nucleotides: TGTGCCAGCAGCCTCCAAGCGGGGGCCTCGGCTGACAATGAGCAGTTCTTC. It is translated as CASSLQAGASADNEQFF. This chain joins TRBV7-2 and TRBJ2-1, with TRBD2 identical over 8 bases. Germline loops: CDR1 SGHTA, CDR2 FQGNSA. J gave up 5 bases and V 5 bases, and 14 bases lay outside the gene matches. The CDR3 is 17 amino acids. Based on the CDR3 plus reference TRBV7-2 and TRBJ2-1, the full variable domain is GAGVSQSPSNKVTEKGKDVELRCDPISGHTALYWYRQSLGQGLEFLIYFQGNSAPDKSGLPSDRFSAERTGGSVSTLTIQRTQQEDSAVYLCASSLQAGASADNEQFFGPGTRLTVL.

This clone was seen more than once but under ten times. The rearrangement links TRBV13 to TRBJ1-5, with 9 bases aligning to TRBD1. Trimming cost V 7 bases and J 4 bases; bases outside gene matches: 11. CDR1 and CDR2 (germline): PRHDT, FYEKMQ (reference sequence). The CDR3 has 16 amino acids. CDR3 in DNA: TGTGCCAGCAACCGAAGGCGGGACAGGGTTAATCAGCCCCAGCATTTT. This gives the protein CASNRRRDRVNQPQHF.

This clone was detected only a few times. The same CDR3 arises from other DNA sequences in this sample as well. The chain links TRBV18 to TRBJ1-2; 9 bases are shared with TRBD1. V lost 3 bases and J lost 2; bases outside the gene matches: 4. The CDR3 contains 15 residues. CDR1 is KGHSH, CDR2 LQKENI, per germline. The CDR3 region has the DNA TGTGCCAGCTCACCCGGGACAGGGTCGAACTATGGCTACACCTTC. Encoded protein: CASSPGTGSNYGYTF.

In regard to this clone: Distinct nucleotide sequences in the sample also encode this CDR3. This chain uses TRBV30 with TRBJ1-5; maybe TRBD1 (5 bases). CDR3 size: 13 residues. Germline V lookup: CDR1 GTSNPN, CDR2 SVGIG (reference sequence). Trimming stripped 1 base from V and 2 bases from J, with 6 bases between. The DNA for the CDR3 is TGTGCCTGGAGTGCACAGGGCAATCAGCCCCAGCATTTT. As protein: CAWSAQGNQPQHF.

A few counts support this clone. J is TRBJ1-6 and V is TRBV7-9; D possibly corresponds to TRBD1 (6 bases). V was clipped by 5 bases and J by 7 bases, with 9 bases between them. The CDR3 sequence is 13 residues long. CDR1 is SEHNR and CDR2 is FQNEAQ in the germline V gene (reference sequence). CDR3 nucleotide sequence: TGTGCCAGCAGCAAAGGACAGAATTCACCCCTCCACTTT. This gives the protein CASSKGQNSPLHF.